This is a list of T cell receptor beta chains from one sample in a study of blood T cell repertoires in COVID-19. Produced via immunoSEQ multiplex PCR; TCRdb's table is partial and in-frame only. The sample consists of 270,000 or so clones, about nine tenths of them appearing once. Material: PBMCs or T cells enriched from blood (not recorded which). The source is a woman aged 25-40 years with acute COVID-19. Both conserved end residues are part of each CDR3. Each record gives: clone size, V gene, CDR3 protein. Size is stated for part of the rows, as once, few or many counts, or as a class when the clone is expanded.

size: -; V: TRBV7-3; CDR3: CASSLNGLAGAAQYF
size: -; V: TRBV7-2; CDR3: CASSLGTSGSNEQFF
size: -; V: TRBV27; CDR3: CASSPAGAGNTIYF
size: -; V: TRBV3-1/TRBV3-2; CDR3: CASSLPGGTGELFF
size: -; V: TRBV6-4; CDR3: CASRLRPSGRRNEQFF
size: -; V: TRBV19; CDR3: CASSMGTGSSTDTQYF
size: -; V: TRBV5-4; CDR3: CASSFGAGSTDTQYF
size: -; V: TRBV9; CDR3: CASSQRESYNEQFF
size: -; V: TRBV2; CDR3: CASSDSGWGEQFF
size: -; V: TRBV19; CDR3: CASKIGQGAFTEAFF
size: -; V: TRBV7-3; CDR3: CASSPRGEAKNIQYF
size: -; V: TRBV4-1; CDR3: CASSQERDTFNEQFF
size: -; V: TRBV7-9; CDR3: CASNNPPGQGNTEAFF
size: once; V: TRBV5-1; CDR3: CASSLGEGLAGVTTYNEQFF
size: -; V: TRBV19; CDR3: CASRRQGGSDTQYF
size: -; V: TRBV11-2; CDR3: CASNDQQRHIETQYF
size: once; V: TRBV6-5; CDR3: CASRASLAGGIEQFF
size: -; V: TRBV5-1; CDR3: CASSLDSFNQPQHF
size: -; V: TRBV5-1; CDR3: CASSPTLQGSNSPLHF
size: -; V: TRBV28; CDR3: CASSTLRDRVNEQYF
size: few; V: TRBV2; CDR3: CASSDSEQFF
size: -; V: TRBV7-9; CDR3: CASSFGQGFNEQFF
size: -; V: TRBV19; CDR3: CASTPGLAGETGELFF
size: -; V: TRBV6-2/TRBV6-3; CDR3: CASSSIWGHQPQHF
size: many; V: TRBV4-2; CDR3: CASSQRSGLAGGADTQYF
size: -; V: TRBV12-3/TRBV12-4; CDR3: CASSGVNGYTF
size: few; V: TRBV7-8; CDR3: CASSYGQGETEAFF
size: -; V: TRBV7-2; CDR3: CASSQTWTGNYEQYF
size: -; V: TRBV3-1/TRBV3-2; CDR3: CASSQPGTSYEQFF
size: -; V: TRBV9; CDR3: CASSDKGQSSNEQFF
size: -; V: TRBV7-3; CDR3: CASSLTGLAGVSEQFF
size: -; V: TRBV3-1/TRBV3-2; CDR3: CASSQDRGSGNTIYF
size: -; V: TRBV5-1; CDR3: CASAEGGSSNEQFF
size: -; V: TRBV9; CDR3: CASRPKMEGGGELFF
size: -; V: TRBV12-3/TRBV12-4; CDR3: CASGKAGEWTQYF
size: -; V: TRBV30; CDR3: CAWSGRQRLNSPLHF
size: -; V: TRBV5-1; CDR3: CASSLETGGGQQFF
size: -; V: TRBV30; CDR3: CAWNPGGNQPQHF
size: few; V: TRBV6-5; CDR3: CASLNRQGASTEAFF
size: -; V: TRBV18; CDR3: CASSPPGTSGGKTQYF
size: -; V: TRBV28; CDR3: CASSFGTSGRTREQFF
size: -; V: TRBV30; CDR3: CAWSVSASGMGSDTQYF
size: once; V: TRBV10-2; CDR3: CASSYSGRDNTGELFF
size: -; V: TRBV6-2/TRBV6-3; CDR3: CASSQDSYEQYF
size: -; V: TRBV28; CDR3: CASRPTGGGYGYTF
size: -; V: TRBV7-2; CDR3: CASSRGQAGTDTQYF
size: -; V: TRBV11-2; CDR3: CASSRFGFSGNTIYF
size: -; V: TRBV9; CDR3: CASSVRGDTSYEQYF
size: -; V: TRBV19; CDR3: CASSIRGQGANEQFF
size: few; V: TRBV10-1; CDR3: CASSAGTGHTDTQYF
size: -; V: TRBV11-2; CDR3: CASSYWDIQGRRTEAFF
size: -; V: TRBV18; CDR3: CASSLQDVSSYNEQFF
size: -; V: TRBV2; CDR3: CASRRDRDNQPQHF
size: -; V: TRBV7-2; CDR3: CASSPWSDSLYQPQHF
size: -; V: TRBV7-9; CDR3: CASRFPGWSEQFF
size: -; V: TRBV2; CDR3: CASSTGTDYQPQHF
size: -; V: TRBV13; CDR3: CASRLQGVDTEAFF
size: -; V: TRBV28; CDR3: CASTAPPDDSRYNEQFF
size: -; V: TRBV3-1/TRBV3-2; CDR3: CASSPGTEAFF
size: -; V: TRBV7-9; CDR3: CASSLDEGYEQYF